This entry concerns a single TCR beta chain. Its matching antigen is unknown. The record originates from a study of Graves' ophthalmopathy and Graves' hyperthyroidism. General study points: The 13-signature model separated ophthalmopathy from stable hyperthyroidism at around 90% sensitivity and about 81% specificity. Thyroid clonotypes that were expanded above 0.001 frequency mostly also appeared in blood.

The PBMCs originated from more than 7.5 ml of fresh peripheral blood. RNA transcripts were the template, and TCR beta CDR3 regions were amplified from them. HTBI primers primed a first-round RT-PCR, and a second-round multiplex PCR followed. TCRdb re-called the multiplex PCR reads through MiXCR, storing one row per CDR3 protein. The sample holds about 740,000 distinct CDR3 sequences, around 40% seen once. CDR1 and CDR2 (germline): SGHAT, FQNNGV. The length of the CDR3 is 15 residues. The ends were cut back, 0 bases at V and 2 bases at J, with 5 bases in the middle. V and J are TRBV11-2 and TRBJ1-6; D is unresolved. The clonotype was recovered from an adult man with Graves' ophthalmopathy. Sequences were obtained from peripheral blood. This CDR3 is CASSLEVTYNSPLHF. Here the CDR3 DNA reads TGTGCCAGCAGCTTAGAAGTCACCTATAATTCACCCCTCCACTTT.